This entry lists 30 T cell receptor beta chains sequenced from one sample in a study of control samples from healthy donors and cancer patients. Method: immunoSEQ multiplex PCR; TCRdb's copy keeps in-frame clones and lacks some. The repertoire holds roughly 100,000 clones, with roughly 89% as singletons. The material sequenced was PBMCs. Every receptor here comes from a man in his 60s with lung cancer.

This clone has just a few counts. The J gene is TRBJ2-1, the V gene TRBV4-1; D may match TRBD1 or TRBD2 (6 bases each). There are 17 residues in the CDR3. The germline V and J ends were trimmed by 0 bases and 3 bases, with 15 bases remaining between them. Germline values: CDR1 MGHRA, CDR2 YSYEKL. CDR3: CASSQDGVGGHYNEQFF. CDR3 nucleotides: TGCGCCAGCAGCCAAGATGGTGTCGGGGGCCACTACAATGAGCAGTTCTTC.

This clone was observed a single time. This sequence joins TRBV5-5 and TRBJ1-5; no definite D call. The CDR3 length is 12 residues. Germline-derived CDR1 and CDR2 are SGHKS and YYEKEE (reference sequence). V was clipped by 1 base and J by 5 bases, with 4 bases between them. CDR3 nucleotide sequence: TGTGCCAGCAGCTTGACCTATCAGCCCCAGCATTTT. Protein: CASSLTYQPQHF.

The CDR3 spells CASSLQGTGELFF. The CDR3 nucleotides are TGTGCCAGCAGTTTACAGGGGACCGGGGAGCTGTTTTTT. The chain recombines TRBV12-3 or TRBV12-4 with TRBJ2-2; tentative D call: TRBD1 (6 bases). Trimming took 2 bases from V and 5 from J, leaving 6 bases between them. The CDR3 is made up of 13 amino acids.

This clone was seen a few times. The chain uses TRBV9 and TRBJ2-2; possibly TRBD1 for D (5 bases). CDR1 is SGDLS, CDR2 YYNGEE, per germline. This CDR3 is 15 amino acids long. V lost 3 bases, J lost 1 base, and 10 bases lay in between. The CDR3: CASSGATVNTGELFF. The CDR3 DNA follows: TGTGCCAGCAGCGGAGCGACAGTGAACACCGGGGAGCTGTTTTTT.

This chain joins TRBV9 and TRBJ1-2; the match to TRBD1 covers 9 bases. After removal of 4 bases from V and 7 bases from J, the junction contained 5 bases not matched to a gene. CDR3 length: 13 amino acids. Germline V gene lookup returns CDR1 SGDLS and CDR2 YYNGEE. The CDR3 DNA reads TGTGCCAGCAGCCCGGACAGGGGTAGTGGCTACACCTTC. This sequence encodes CASSPDRGSGYTF. The variable domain in full, with the rest retrieved from reference TRBV9 and TRBJ1-2, is DSGVTQTPKHLITATGQRVTLRCSPRSGDLSVYWYQQSLDQGLQFLIQYYNGEERAKGNILERFSAQQFPDLHSELNLSSLELGDSALYFCASSPDRGSGYTFGSGTRLTVV.

The CDR3 loop reads CSVDGTSVYSSYNEQFF. The CDR3 bases are TGCAGCGTTGATGGGACTAGCGTTTACAGCTCCTACAATGAGCAGTTCTTC. The chain couples TRBV29-1 to TRBJ2-1, with 10 positions matching TRBD2. V lost 3 bases, J lost 0 bases, and 8 bases stayed unmatched. CDR1 and CDR2 (germline): SQVTM, ANQGSEA. This CDR3 contains 17 residues.

The rearrangement joins TRBV27 to TRBJ2-5; no firm D call. This CDR3 has 15 amino acids. Germline-derived CDR1 and CDR2 are MNHEY and SMNVEV (reference sequence). V shed 0 bases and J shed 0 bases, with 8 bases lying between them. The DNA for the CDR3 is TGTGCCAGCAGTTTATCTATGTCGAACCAAGAGACCCAGTACTTC. Translating it yields CASSLSMSNQETQYF.

This rearrangement joins TRBV2 to TRBJ1-5; perhaps TRBD1 as D (6 bases). Deletions cut 1 base from V and 4 bases from J, with 11 bases between. The CDR3 extends over 15 amino acids. CDR1 SNHLY and CDR2 FYNNEI come from the germline V gene. The CDR3 nucleotides read TGTGCCAGCAGTGAAGGGGGAACAGGGAATCAGCCCCAGCATTTT. Its translation is CASSEGGTGNQPQHF.

This clone was detected only once. The rearrangement links TRBV30 to TRBJ1-1; the D gene is possibly TRBD1 (5 bases). The CDR3 has 13 amino acids. The germline CDR1 and CDR2 sequences are GTSNPN and SVGIG (reference sequence). V was trimmed by 4 bases and J by 5 bases, leaving 14 bases between them. CDR3 nucleotides: TGTGCCTGGACCCCTGGTAGGGGAACTGAAGCTTTCTTT. It yields the protein CAWTPGRGTEAFF.

The chain employs TRBV5-1 and TRBJ1-1, with TRBD1 matching 8 bases. V lost 3 bases, J lost 5 bases, and 6 bases stayed unmatched. The CDR3 consists of 14 residues. Germline-derived CDR1 and CDR2 are SGHRS and YFSETQ. Here the CDR3 DNA reads TGCGCCAGCAGCTCAACAGGGGGTTATACTGAAGCTTTCTTT. Translated, it gives CASSSTGGYTEAFF.

The chain combines TRBV27 with TRBJ2-1; a weak D match, TRBD1 (6 bases). The CDR3 contains 15 residues. V was clipped by 1 base and J by 2 bases, with 9 bases between them. Germline V gene lookup returns CDR1 MNHEY and CDR2 SMNVEV (reference sequence). CDR3 DNA sequence: TGTGCCAGCAGTTTATTGGACAGCACCTACAATGAGCAGTTCTTC. Its protein product is CASSLLDSTYNEQFF.

The chain couples TRBV7-3 to TRBJ1-1; weak D call: TRBD1 (6 bases). Deletions cut 2 bases from V and 0 bases from J, with 7 bases between. This CDR3 region has 14 residues. Germline V gene lookup returns CDR1 SGHTA and CDR2 FQGTGA. CDR3 region: CASSLSGVNTEAFF. The CDR3 coding sequence is TGTGCCAGCAGCTTATCAGGGGTGAACACTGAAGCTTTCTTT. Filled out from reference TRBV7-3 and TRBJ1-1, the complete variable domain reads GAGVSQTPSNKVTEKGKYVELRCDPISGHTALYWYRQSLGQGPEFLIYFQGTGAADDSGLPNDRFFAVRPEGSVSTLKIQRTERGDSAVYLCASSLSGVNTEAFFGQGTRLTVV.

The chain employs TRBV5-5 and TRBJ2-5; no clear D gene. V lost 1 base to trimming and J lost 2 bases, with 6 bases between them. Germline V gives CDR1 SGHKS, CDR2 YYEKEE (reference sequence). The CDR3 is made up of 13 amino acids. The CDR3 protein is CASSLLVQETQYF. In nucleotides, the CDR3 is TGTGCCAGCAGCTTGCTAGTTCAAGAGACCCAGTACTTC.

This chain connects TRBV7-3 to TRBJ1-1; D possibly corresponds to TRBD1 (6 bases). Trimming pared 5 bases from V and 5 bases from J, leaving 12 bases between. Germline V gives CDR1 SGHTA, CDR2 FQGTGA. This CDR3 spans 13 amino acids. The CDR3 is CASSPRQGTEAFF. In DNA, the CDR3 is TGTGCCAGCAGCCCCCGGCAGGGGACTGAAGCTTTCTTT.

This clone was picked up many times. V is TRBV20-1 and J is TRBJ1-4; D ambiguous. Trimming shortened V by 6 bases and J by 7 bases, and 9 bases separated the two germline ends. The CDR3 length is 11 residues. The V gene's germline CDR1 is DFQATT and CDR2 SNEGSKA (reference sequence). CDR3 coding DNA: TGCAGTGCCGAGGACGGTGAAAAACTGTTTTTT. Protein: CSAEDGEKLFF.

The chain couples TRBV25-1 to TRBJ2-5, with D maybe TRBD1 (6 bases). V gave up 3 bases and J gave up 4 bases, with 12 bases separating them. The CDR3 extends over 14 amino acids. Germline CDR1 is MGHDK and CDR2 is SYGVNS. The CDR3 loop reads CASSDLSGVETQYF. The CDR3 coding sequence is TGTGCCAGCAGTGATCTGTCAGGGGTAGAGACCCAGTACTTC.

The J gene is TRBJ2-7, the V gene TRBV12-2; the D call in the table, TRBD1, was not verified against the DNA. TRBV12-2 is termed a pseudogene. This CDR3 has 17 residues. The CDR3 sequence is CASRLVSPGQGLYEQYV. The CDR3 nucleotides read TGTGCAAGTCGCTTAGTGTCTCCGGGACAGGGTTTATACGAGCAGTACGTC.

The chain employs TRBV7-9 and TRBJ2-1; D may be TRBD2 (6 bases). The CDR3 has 15 residues. Trimming removed 7 bases from V and 3 bases from J, with 16 bases in between. Germline V gene data show CDR1 as SEHNR and CDR2 as FQNEAQ (reference sequence). CDR3 DNA sequence: TGTGCCAGCATCACTGGGGCGGGGCTCTACAATGAGCAGTTCTTC. Its protein product is CASITGAGLYNEQFF.

This clone was detected only a few times. The rearrangement links TRBV3-1 (or the pseudogene TRBV3-2) to TRBJ2-7; no definite D call. CDR1 is LGHDT and CDR2 is YNNKEL in the germline V gene (reference sequence). The CDR3 is made up of 12 amino acids. Between the trimmed V and J ends, which lost 0 bases and 12 bases, there was a span of 12 bases. The CDR3 DNA reads as TGTGCCAGCAGCCAAGATTCGAGACAAATGTACGTC. Its protein is CASSQDSRQMYV.

The chain carries TRBV10-1 and TRBJ2-3; TRBD2 aligns across 10 bases. CDR1 and CDR2 (germline): WNHNN, SYGVQD (reference sequence). V was clipped by 0 bases and J by 4 bases; unmatched bases: 1. CDR3 length: 15 amino acids. The CDR3 spells CASSESSGGADTQYF. CDR3 DNA sequence: TGCGCCAGCAGTGAGTCCAGCGGGGGGGCAGATACGCAGTATTTT.

The chain links TRBV7-9 to TRBJ2-7; unclear D gene. Trimming pared 1 base from V and 0 bases from J, leaving 10 bases between. The germline V gene encodes CDR1 SEHNR and CDR2 FQNEAQ (reference sequence). This CDR3 has 15 amino acids. CDR3 sequence reads: CASSLGRFLSYEQYF. The CDR3, as DNA: TGTGCCAGCAGCTTAGGTCGGTTCCTCTCCTACGAGCAGTACTTC. Full variable domain (missing parts from reference TRBV7-9 and TRBJ2-7): DTGVSQNPRHKITKRGQNVTFRCDPISEHNRLYWYRQTLGQGPEFLTYFQNEAQLEKSRLLSDRFSAERPKGSFSTLEIQRTEQGDSAMYLCASSLGRFLSYEQYFGPGTRLTVT.

This clone turned up a few times. The chain uses TRBV7-2 and TRBJ1-5, with a tentative D call TRBD1 (5 bases). The CDR3 extends over 14 amino acids. Trimming left V 1 base short and J 7 bases short, with 11 bases between. CDR1 is SGHTA and CDR2 is FQGNSA in the germline V gene. CDR3 nucleotides: TGTGCCAGCAGCTTAGGGGGCAGAAGCCAGCCCCAGCATTTT. Translating gives CASSLGGRSQPQHF.

The gene calls are TRBV29-1 and TRBJ1-2, with D possibly TRBD1 on 6 matching bases. This CDR3 contains 12 residues. Germline CDR1 SQVTM, CDR2 ANQGSEA. The V end was cut by 5 bases, the J end by 4 bases, with 11 bases between. The CDR3 DNA reads TGCAGCGTTACAGGGATTTCCTATGGCTACACCTTC. This sequence encodes CSVTGISYGYTF.

CDR3 DNA: TGTGCCAGCAGCTCCGCTCCAGGAGATACGCAGTATTTT. Protein sequence: CASSSAPGDTQYF. The chain recombines TRBV7-3 with TRBJ2-3; D not certain. CDR3 length: 13 residues. Trimming cost V 4 bases and J 5 bases, with 10 bases left between them. Germline values: CDR1 SGHTA, CDR2 FQGTGA.

The CDR3 loop is CASSQGGGTQYF. Here the CDR3 DNA reads TGTGCCAGCAGCCAGGGAGGAGGGACCCAGTACTTC. V usage is TRBV12-3 or TRBV12-4 and J usage is TRBJ2-5; weak D call: TRBD2 (6 bases). With 6 bases removed from V and 7 bases from J, the gap between germline ends came to 12 bases. There are 12 residues in the CDR3.

The V call is TRBV7-2, the J call TRBJ1-1, with unresolved D. This CDR3 comprises 15 residues. CDR1 SGHTA and CDR2 FQGNSA come from the germline V gene. Trimming shortened V by 3 bases and J by 4 bases, and 15 bases separated the two germline ends. Here the CDR3 reads CASSFFPNSGTEAFF. CDR3 in DNA: TGTGCCAGCAGCTTTTTTCCCAACTCGGGCACTGAAGCTTTCTTT.

This chain links TRBV29-1 with TRBJ2-7; tentatively, D is TRBD1 (6 bases). Germline lookup yields CDR1 SQVTM and CDR2 ANQGSEA. Trimming took off 4 bases at V and 4 bases at J, with 8 bases between the two ends. This CDR3 has 11 amino acids. The CDR3 loop reads CSVGRGYEQYF. The CDR3, as DNA: TGCAGCGTTGGCAGGGGATACGAGCAGTACTTC.

The chain uses TRBV5-1 and TRBJ1-2; D is unclear. From germline, CDR1 is SGHRS and CDR2 YFSETQ. CDR3 length: 14 amino acids. V gave up 0 bases and J gave up 1 base, with 7 bases separating them. The CDR3 sequence: CASSLGPFNYGYTF. CDR3 nucleotide sequence: TGCGCCAGCAGCTTGGGACCGTTTAACTATGGCTACACCTTC.

The genes are TRBV5-1 and TRBJ1-2; 10 bases align to TRBD1. CDR1 is SGHRS and CDR2 is YFSETQ in the germline V gene. V was clipped by 4 bases and J by 2 bases; unmatched bases: 8. This CDR3 spans 16 amino acids. The CDR3 here is CASSPYGTGANYGYTF. CDR3 sequence (DNA): TGCGCCAGCAGCCCATATGGGACAGGGGCCAACTATGGCTACACCTTC.

The chain uses TRBV2 and TRBJ1-5; maybe TRBD1 (6 bases). The ends were cut back, 6 bases at V and 5 bases at J, with 11 bases in the middle. Germline assignment: CDR1 SNHLY and CDR2 FYNNEI. The CDR3 sequence is 13 residues long. The CDR3 region is CASRGQPDQPQHF. The CDR3 DNA sequence: TGTGCCAGCAGAGGACAGCCTGATCAGCCCCAGCATTTT. The full variable domain, rest sourced from reference TRBV2 and TRBJ1-5, is EPEVTQTPSHQVTQMGQEVILRCVPISNHLYFYWYRQILGQKVEFLVSFYNNEISEKSEIFDDQFSVERPDGSNFTLKIRSTKLEDSAMYFCASRGQPDQPQHFGDGTRLSIL.